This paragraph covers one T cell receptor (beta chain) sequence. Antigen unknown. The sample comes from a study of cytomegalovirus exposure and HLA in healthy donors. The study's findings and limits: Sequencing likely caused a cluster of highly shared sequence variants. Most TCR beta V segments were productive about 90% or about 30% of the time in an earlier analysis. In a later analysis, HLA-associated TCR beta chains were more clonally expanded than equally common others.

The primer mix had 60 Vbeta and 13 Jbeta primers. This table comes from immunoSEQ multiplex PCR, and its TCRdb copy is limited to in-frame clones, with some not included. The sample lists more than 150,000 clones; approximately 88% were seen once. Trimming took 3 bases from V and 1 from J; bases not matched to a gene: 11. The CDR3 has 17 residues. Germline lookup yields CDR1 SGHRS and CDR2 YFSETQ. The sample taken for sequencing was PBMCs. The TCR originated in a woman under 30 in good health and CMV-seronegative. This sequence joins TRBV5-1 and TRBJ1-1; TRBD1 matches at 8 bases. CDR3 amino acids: CASSSISTGGGNTEAFF. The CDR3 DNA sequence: TGCGCCAGCAGCTCCATATCTACAGGGGGGGGGAACACTGAAGCTTTCTTT.